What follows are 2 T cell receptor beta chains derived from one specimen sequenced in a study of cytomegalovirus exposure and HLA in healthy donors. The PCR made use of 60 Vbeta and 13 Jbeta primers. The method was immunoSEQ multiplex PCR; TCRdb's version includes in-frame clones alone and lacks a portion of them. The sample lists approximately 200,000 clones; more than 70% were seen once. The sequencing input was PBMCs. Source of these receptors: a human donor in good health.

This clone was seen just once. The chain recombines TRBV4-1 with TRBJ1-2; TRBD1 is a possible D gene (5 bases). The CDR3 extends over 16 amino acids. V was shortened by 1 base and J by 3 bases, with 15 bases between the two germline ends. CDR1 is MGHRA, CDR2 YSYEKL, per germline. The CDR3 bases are TGCGCCAGCAGCCAAGGTTTTAGGGGTTCCGACTATGGCTACACCTTC. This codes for CASSQGFRGSDYGYTF.

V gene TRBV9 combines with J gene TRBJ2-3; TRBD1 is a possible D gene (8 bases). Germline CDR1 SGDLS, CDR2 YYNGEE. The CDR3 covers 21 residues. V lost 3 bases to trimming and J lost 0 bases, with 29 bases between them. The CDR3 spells CASSAYDRGGSGRSSTDTQYF. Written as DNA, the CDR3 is TGTGCCAGCAGCGCCTACGACAGGGGAGGGAGCGGGCGCTCTAGCACAGATACGCAGTATTTT.